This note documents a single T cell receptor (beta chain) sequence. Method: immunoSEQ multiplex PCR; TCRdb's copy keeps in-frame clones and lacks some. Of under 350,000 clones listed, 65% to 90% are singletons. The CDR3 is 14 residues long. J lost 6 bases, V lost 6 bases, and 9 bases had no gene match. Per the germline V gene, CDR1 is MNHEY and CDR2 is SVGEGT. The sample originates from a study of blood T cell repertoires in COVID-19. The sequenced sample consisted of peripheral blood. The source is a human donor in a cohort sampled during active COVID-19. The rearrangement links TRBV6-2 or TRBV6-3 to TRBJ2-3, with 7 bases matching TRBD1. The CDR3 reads CASSHPRQGDTQYF. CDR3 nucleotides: TGTGCCAGCAGCCACCCCCGACAGGGCGATACGCAGTATTTT.